This T cell receptor (beta chain) was found in a study of cytomegalovirus exposure and HLA in healthy donors. Study findings and constraints: HLA-A and HLA-B allele assignments for most subjects were reportedly predicted accurately using TCR beta sequences. Reported results showed that the classifier diagnosed cytomegalovirus status with high specificity and sensitivity. In a later analysis, HLA-C alleles had the fewest associated TCRs, DRB1 alleles the most.

This clone has a handful of counts. Its specificity is unknown. It was with 60 Vbeta and 13 Jbeta primers that the PCR ran. Produced via immunoSEQ multiplex PCR; TCRdb's table is partial and in-frame only. The sample has some 180,000 clones; around 80% are singletons. Sequenced input: PBMCs. The sequence came from a young man in good health and CMV-seronegative.

CDR3 region: CVTQRGSTDTQYF. CDR3 sequence (DNA): TGTGTTACACAGAGAGGGAGCACAGATACGCAGTATTTT. The chain carries TRBV7-9 and TRBJ2-3; D is possibly TRBD2 (5 bases). The CDR3 covers 13 residues. Germline assignment: CDR1 SEHNR and CDR2 FQNEAQ (reference sequence).